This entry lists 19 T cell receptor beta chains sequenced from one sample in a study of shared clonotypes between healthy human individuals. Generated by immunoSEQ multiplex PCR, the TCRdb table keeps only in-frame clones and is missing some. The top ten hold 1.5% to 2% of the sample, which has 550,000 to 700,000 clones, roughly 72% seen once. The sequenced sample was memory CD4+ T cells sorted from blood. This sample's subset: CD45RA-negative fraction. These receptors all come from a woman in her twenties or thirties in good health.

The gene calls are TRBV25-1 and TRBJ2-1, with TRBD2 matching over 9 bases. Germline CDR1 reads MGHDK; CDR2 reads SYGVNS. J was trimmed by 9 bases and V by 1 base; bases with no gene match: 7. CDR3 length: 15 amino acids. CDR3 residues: CASSESVSGSGEQFF. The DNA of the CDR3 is TGTGCCAGCAGTGAATCGGTTAGCGGGAGTGGTGAGCAGTTCTTC.

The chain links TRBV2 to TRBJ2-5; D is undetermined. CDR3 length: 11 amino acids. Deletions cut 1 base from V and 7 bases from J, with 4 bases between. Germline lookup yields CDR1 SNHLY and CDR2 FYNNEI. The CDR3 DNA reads TGTGCCAGCAGTGAAGGCGGGACCCAGTACTTC. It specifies CASSEGGTQYF.

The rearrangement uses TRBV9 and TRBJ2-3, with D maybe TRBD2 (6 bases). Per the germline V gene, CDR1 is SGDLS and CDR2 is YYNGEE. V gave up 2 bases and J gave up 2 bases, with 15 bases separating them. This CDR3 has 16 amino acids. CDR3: CASSVTPGLNTDTQYF. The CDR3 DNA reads TGTGCCAGCAGCGTTACCCCGGGACTTAACACAGATACGCAGTATTTT.

CDR3 DNA: TGTGCCAGCAGTCACGAGGATAGCAATCAGCCCCAGCATTTT. It yields the protein CASSHEDSNQPQHF. The chain combines TRBV25-1 with TRBJ1-5; D is undetermined. Germline loops: CDR1 MGHDK, CDR2 SYGVNS. The CDR3 runs 14 residues. V lost 5 bases, J lost 0 bases, and 8 bases lay in between.

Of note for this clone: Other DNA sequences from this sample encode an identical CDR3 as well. CDR3 nucleotide sequence: TGTGCCAGCAGCCTACAGCGAGATTCCTACGAGCAGTACTTC. It codes for CASSLQRDSYEQYF. The chain uses TRBV7-2 and TRBJ2-7; D is uncertain. This CDR3 spans 14 amino acids. Trimming stripped 5 bases from V and 1 base from J, with 12 bases between. Looked up from germline, CDR1 is SGHTA and CDR2 is FQGNSA.

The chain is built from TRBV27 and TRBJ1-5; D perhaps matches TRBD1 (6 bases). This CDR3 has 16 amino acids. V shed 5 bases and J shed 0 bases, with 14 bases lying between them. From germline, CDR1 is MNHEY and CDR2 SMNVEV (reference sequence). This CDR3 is CASSRGGPYSNQPQHF. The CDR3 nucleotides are TGTGCCAGCAGTCGAGGGGGTCCTTATAGCAATCAGCCCCAGCATTTT.

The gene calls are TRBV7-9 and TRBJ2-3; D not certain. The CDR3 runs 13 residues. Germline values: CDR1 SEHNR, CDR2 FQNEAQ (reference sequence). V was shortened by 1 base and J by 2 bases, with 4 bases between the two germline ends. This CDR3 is CASSLVYTDTQYF. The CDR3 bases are TGTGCCAGCAGCTTAGTCTACACAGATACGCAGTATTTT. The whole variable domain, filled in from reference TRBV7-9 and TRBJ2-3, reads DTGVSQNPRHKITKRGQNVTFRCDPISEHNRLYWYRQTLGQGPEFLTYFQNEAQLEKSRLLSDRFSAERPKGSFSTLEIQRTEQGDSAMYLCASSLVYTDTQYFGPGTRLTVL.

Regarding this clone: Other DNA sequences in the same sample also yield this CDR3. The CDR3 sequence: CASSERTANYGYTF. CDR3 in DNA: TGTGCCAGCAGTGAAAGGACAGCTAACTATGGCTACACCTTC. This sequence joins TRBV2 and TRBJ1-2, with a tentative D call TRBD1 (6 bases). Germline CDR1 reads SNHLY; CDR2 reads FYNNEI. The CDR3 contains 14 residues. Trimming cost V 2 bases and J 0 bases, with 7 bases left between them.

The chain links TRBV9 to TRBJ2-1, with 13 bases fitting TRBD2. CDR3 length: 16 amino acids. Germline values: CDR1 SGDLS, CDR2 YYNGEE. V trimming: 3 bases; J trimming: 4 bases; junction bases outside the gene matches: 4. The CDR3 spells CASSATLAGGYNEQFF. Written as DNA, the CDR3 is TGTGCCAGCAGCGCCACACTAGCGGGAGGGTACAATGAGCAGTTCTTC. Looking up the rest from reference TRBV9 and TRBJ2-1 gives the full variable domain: DSGVTQTPKHLITATGQRVTLRCSPRSGDLSVYWYQQSLDQGLQFLIQYYNGEERAKGNILERFSAQQFPDLHSELNLSSLELGDSALYFCASSATLAGGYNEQFFGPGTRLTVL.

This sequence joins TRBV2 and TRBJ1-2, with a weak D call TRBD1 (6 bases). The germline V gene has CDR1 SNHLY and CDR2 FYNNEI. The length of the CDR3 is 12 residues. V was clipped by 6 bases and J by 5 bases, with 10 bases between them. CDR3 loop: CASSRQEYGYTF. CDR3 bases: TGTGCCAGCAGCAGACAGGAATATGGCTACACCTTC.

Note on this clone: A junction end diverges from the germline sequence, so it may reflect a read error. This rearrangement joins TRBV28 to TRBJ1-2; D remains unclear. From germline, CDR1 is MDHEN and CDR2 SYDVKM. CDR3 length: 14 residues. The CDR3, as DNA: TGTGCCAGCAGTTTATGGCAGGCGAACTACGGCTACACCTTC. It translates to CASSLWQANYGYTF.

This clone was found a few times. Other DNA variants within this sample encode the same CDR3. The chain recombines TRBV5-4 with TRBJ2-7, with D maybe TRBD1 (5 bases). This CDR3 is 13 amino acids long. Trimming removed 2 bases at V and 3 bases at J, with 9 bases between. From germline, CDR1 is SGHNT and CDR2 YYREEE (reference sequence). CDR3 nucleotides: TGTGCCAGCAGCTTCCAGGGTAACTACGAGCAGTACTTC. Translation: CASSFQGNYEQYF.

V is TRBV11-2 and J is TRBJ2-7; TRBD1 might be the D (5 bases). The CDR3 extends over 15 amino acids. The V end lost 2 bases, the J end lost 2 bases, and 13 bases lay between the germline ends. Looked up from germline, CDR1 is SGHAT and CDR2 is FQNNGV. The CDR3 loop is CASSLRAGLTYEQYF. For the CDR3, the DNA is TGTGCCAGCAGCTTAAGGGCAGGGCTCACCTACGAGCAGTACTTC.

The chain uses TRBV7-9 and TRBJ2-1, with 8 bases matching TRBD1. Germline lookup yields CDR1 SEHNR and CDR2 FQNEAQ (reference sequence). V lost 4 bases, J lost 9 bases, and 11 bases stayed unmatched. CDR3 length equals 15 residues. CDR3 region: CASSSGTGESGEQFF. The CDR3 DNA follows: TGTGCCAGCAGCTCAGGGACAGGTGAATCAGGTGAGCAGTTCTTC.

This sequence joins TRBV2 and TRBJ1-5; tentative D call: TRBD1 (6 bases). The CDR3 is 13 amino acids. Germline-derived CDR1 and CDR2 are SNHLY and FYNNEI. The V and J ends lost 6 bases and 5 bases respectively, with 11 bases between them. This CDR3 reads CASSGDMYQPQHF. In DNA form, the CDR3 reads TGTGCCAGCAGCGGGGACATGTATCAGCCCCAGCATTTT.

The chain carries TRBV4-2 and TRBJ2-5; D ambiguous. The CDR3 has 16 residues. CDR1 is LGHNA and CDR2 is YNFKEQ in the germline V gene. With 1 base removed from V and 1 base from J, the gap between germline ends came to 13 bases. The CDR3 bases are TGTGCCAGCAGCCAAGTTGCCGGGCCGATCCAAGAGACCCAGTACTTC. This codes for CASSQVAGPIQETQYF.

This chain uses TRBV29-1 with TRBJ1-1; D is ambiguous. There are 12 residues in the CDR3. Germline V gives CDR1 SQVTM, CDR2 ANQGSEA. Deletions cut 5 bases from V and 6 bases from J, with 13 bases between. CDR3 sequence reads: CSVSPASPEAFF. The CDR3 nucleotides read TGCAGCGTTTCCCCTGCAAGCCCTGAAGCTTTCTTT.

Written as DNA, the CDR3 is TGTGCCAGTAATGTGCCGGGGAGCAATCAGCCCCAGCATTTT. The encoded protein is CASNVPGSNQPQHF. The chain recombines TRBV19 with TRBJ1-5; unclear D gene. V was cut by 7 bases and J by 1 base, with 11 bases left in between. The CDR3 spans 14 residues. The V gene's germline CDR1 is LNHDA and CDR2 SQIVND (reference sequence).

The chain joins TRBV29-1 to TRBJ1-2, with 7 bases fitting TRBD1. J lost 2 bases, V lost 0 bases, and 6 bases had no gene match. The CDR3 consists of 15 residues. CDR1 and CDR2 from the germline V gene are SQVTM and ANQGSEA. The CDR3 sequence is CSVEETGKSNYGYTF. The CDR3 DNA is TGCAGCGTTGAAGAGACAGGGAAAAGCAACTATGGCTACACCTTC. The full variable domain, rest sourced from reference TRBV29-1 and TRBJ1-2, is SAVISQKPSRDICQRGTSLTIQCQVDSQVTMMFWYRQQPGQSLTLIATANQGSEATYESGFVIDKFPISRPNLTFSTLTVSNMSPEDSSIYLCSVEETGKSNYGYTFGSGTRLTVV.